This TCR beta chain derives from a study of primary melanoma T cells and metastatic recurrence. The patients had surgically resected primary melanoma at risk of metastatic recurrence. The CDR3 runs to 14 residues. Germline loops: CDR1 MNHGY, CDR2 SAAAGT. V lost 2 bases, J lost 7 bases, and 14 bases lay in between. Sequencing was performed with immunoSEQ multiplex PCR; in TCRdb, only in-frame clones are kept and a portion is missing. The table lists under 3,500 clones, almost 85% of them singletons. On this clone: Its target is not known.

General study findings and limits: The authors suggested a successful antitumor T-cell response can exist in primary melanoma.

The clonotype originates from a human donor with melanoma. The sample consisted of melanoma tumor tissue. The chain couples TRBV6-8 to TRBJ1-1, with a possible D match to TRBD1 (6 bases). CDR3 bases: TGTGCCAGCAGTTACCTCGGGGGGCAAGGTGAAGCTTTCTTT. Residues: CASSYLGGQGEAFF.